A selection of T cell receptor beta chains follows, all from one sample in a study of OX40 agonist ivuxolimab in advanced cancers. Here immunoSEQ multiplex PCR was the method, and the copy in TCRdb shows in-frame clones only, minus some. Of tens of thousands of clones in the sample, just over 90% were seen once. The sample in question was CD4+ or CD8+ T cells sorted from blood, obtained in a trial of the OX40 agonist ivuxolimab. These receptors originate from an adult with an advanced solid tumor such as melanoma, head and neck, liver or kidney cancer. Each CDR3 is given with its conserved first and last residue. The D gene is left open where the match is weak. The size field is filled for only some rows; it gives once, few, many or a size class.

V gene,D gene,clone size,J gene,CDR3 protein,CDR3 DNA
TRBV7-9,TRBD2,-,TRBJ2-4,CASSLVGGIAKNIQYF,TGTGCCAGCAGCTTAGTGGGAGGGATAGCCAAAAACATTCAGTACTTC
TRBV27,TRBD1,-,TRBJ2-5,CASSPGTGGIRETQYF,TGTGCCAGCAGCCCCGGGACAGGGGGCATTAGGGAGACCCAGTACTTC
TRBV7-2,-,once,TRBJ1-5,CASSLFPDNQPQHF,TGTGCCAGCAGCTTATTTCCAGACAATCAGCCCCAGCATTTT
TRBV14,TRBD2,-,TRBJ2-3,CASRLSGRAEDTQYF,TGTGCCAGCAGGCTCAGCGGGAGGGCCGAAGATACGCAGTATTTT
TRBV6-5,-,-,TRBJ1-3,CASSYSAGSGNTIYF,TGTGCCAGCAGTTACTCGGCAGGGTCTGGAAACACCATATATTTT
TRBV5-1,TRBD2,-,TRBJ2-7,CASSLFPSGRSEQYF,TGCGCCAGCAGCTTGTTCCCTAGCGGGAGAAGCGAGCAGTACTTC
TRBV27,TRBD1,-,TRBJ2-1,CASMTGGLYEQFF,TGTGCCAGCATGACAGGGGGCTTATATGAGCAGTTCTTC
TRBV6-5,-,-,TRBJ2-5,CASRDTRGADETQYF,TGTGCCAGCAGGGATACTCGGGGGGCGGATGAGACCCAGTACTTC
TRBV11-2,-,-,TRBJ1-2,CASSLSRQPTGYGYTF,TGTGCCAGCAGCTTATCCCGGCAGCCAACGGGCTATGGCTACACCTTC
TRBV7-6,TRBD2,-,TRBJ2-3,CASSLVRGTSDTDTQYF,TGTGCCAGCAGCTTAGTACGAGGGACTAGCGATACAGATACGCAGTATTTT
TRBV7-8,-,-,TRBJ1-5,CASSLVARNSNQPQHF,TGTGCCAGCAGCTTAGTAGCCCGGAATAGCAATCAGCCCCAGCATTTT
TRBV10-3,-,once,TRBJ2-3,CAIRVDRDSTDTQYF,TGTGCCATCAGGGTAGACAGAGATAGCACAGATACGCAGTATTTT
TRBV11-2,-,once,TRBJ2-7,CASSSGQASPEQYF,TGTGCCAGCAGCTCCGGACAAGCCTCCCCCGAGCAGTACTTC
TRBV4-1,TRBD2,-,TRBJ2-7,CASSQSQPLGLIAGAYEQYF,TGCGCCAGCAGCCAATCCCAGCCCCTCGGCCTGATAGCGGGAGCGTACGAGCAGTACTTC
TRBV7-9,-,-,TRBJ2-7,CASSFPVSSYEQYF,TGTGCCAGCAGCTTCCCGGTTAGCTCCTACGAGCAGTACTTC
TRBV29-1,-,-,TRBJ2-3,CSVVWDWSTDTQYF,TGCAGCGTTGTGTGGGACTGGAGCACAGATACGCAGTATTTT
TRBV19,TRBD1,-,TRBJ1-5,CASNWQGANQPQHF,TGTGCCAGTAATTGGCAGGGGGCCAATCAGCCCCAGCATTTT
TRBV7-3,-,few,TRBJ2-2,CASSLEGGTGELFF,TGTGCCAGCAGCTTAGAAGGGGGAACCGGGGAGCTGTTTTTT
TRBV2,-,-,TRBJ2-2,CASSEEGGNTGELFF,TGTGCCAGCAGTGAAGAGGGCGGGAACACCGGGGAGCTGTTTTTT
TRBV29-1,TRBD1,-,TRBJ2-5,CSVEDGVTGGETQYF,TGCAGCGTTGAAGATGGCGTGACAGGGGGCGAGACCCAGTACTTC
TRBV7-6,-,-,TRBJ2-1,CASSLNNNEQFF,TGTGCCAGCAGTCTGAATAACAATGAGCAGTTCTTC
TRBV5-4,-,-,TRBJ2-2,CASSLEAGLTGELFF,TGTGCCAGCAGCTTGGAGGCAGGGTTGACCGGGGAGCTGTTTTTT
TRBV5-1,TRBD2,-,TRBJ2-1,CASSWSGGAPNEQFF,TGCGCCAGCAGCTGGAGCGGGGGGGCCCCCAATGAGCAGTTCTTC
TRBV28,-,-,TRBJ1-4,CASSFGEKLFF,TGTGCCAGCAGTTTTGGTGAAAAACTGTTTTTT
TRBV6-5,-,-,TRBJ2-1,CASSYGYREQFF,TGTGCCAGCAGTTACGGATATCGTGAGCAGTTCTTC
TRBV6-5,-,-,TRBJ2-2,CASSYGRVGIAGELFF,TGTGCCAGCAGTTACGGCCGGGTCGGGATCGCCGGGGAGCTGTTTTTT
TRBV13,-,few,TRBJ1-6,CASSHKGSGIPLHF,TGTGCCAGCAGCCATAAAGGATCGGGGATCCCCCTCCACTTT
TRBV4-3,-,-,TRBJ2-2,CASSPFTLTGELFF,TGCGCCAGCAGCCCGTTCACTCTAACCGGGGAGCTGTTTTTT
TRBV5-4,-,-,TRBJ2-7,CASSSGPDGGLVSYEQYF,TGTGCCAGCAGCTCTGGTCCTGACGGGGGGCTCGTCTCCTACGAGCAGTACTTC
TRBV19,TRBD2,-,TRBJ2-1,CASSIVSGSPYNEQFF,TGTGCCAGTAGTATAGTTAGCGGGAGCCCCTACAATGAGCAGTTCTTC
TRBV27,TRBD1,-,TRBJ2-7,CASGTGHEQYF,TGTGCCAGCGGGACAGGGCACGAGCAGTACTTC
TRBV4-1,TRBD1,-,TRBJ2-5,CASSLSSGQGAQETQYF,TGCGCCAGCAGCCTTTCCTCCGGACAGGGGGCCCAAGAGACCCAGTACTTC
TRBV19,-,-,TRBJ1-1,CASSLGSGTEAFF,TGTGCCAGTAGTTTGGGGTCGGGCACTGAAGCTTTCTTT
TRBV29-1,TRBD1,-,TRBJ2-1,CSVFTGTGKFF,TGCAGCGTCTTTACCGGGACAGGAAAGTTCTTC
TRBV5-6,-,-,TRBJ1-1,CASSGERVNTEAFF,TGTGCCAGCAGCGGAGAAAGAGTGAACACTGAAGCTTTCTTT
TRBV9,-,-,TRBJ2-7,CASSVVDGSYEQYF,TGTGCCAGCAGCGTAGTCGACGGCTCCTACGAGCAGTACTTC
TRBV10-2,-,-,TRBJ2-1,CASSEPASWSLEQFF,TGCGCCAGCAGTGAGCCCGCATCGTGGTCCCTCGAGCAGTTCTTC
TRBV7-2,TRBD1,-,TRBJ1-2,CASSDAGQGPENYGYTF,TGTGCCAGCAGCGACGCGGGACAGGGGCCTGAAAACTATGGCTACACCTTC
TRBV5-1,TRBD1,-,TRBJ1-1,CASSSRGLRTEAFF,TGCGCCAGCAGCTCCAGGGGGCTGCGAACTGAAGCTTTCTTT
TRBV19,-,-,TRBJ2-1,CASTDYSYNEQFF,TGTGCCAGTACGGACTACTCCTACAATGAGCAGTTCTTC
TRBV4-1,-,-,TRBJ1-5,CASGQAVGQPQHF,TGCGCCAGCGGACAAGCGGTCGGTCAGCCCCAGCATTTT
TRBV27,TRBD2,-,TRBJ2-3,CASSPWTRLSTDTQYF,TGTGCCAGCAGTCCCTGGACTAGACTGAGCACAGATACGCAGTATTTT
TRBV6-5,-,-,TRBJ2-1,CASRNGLSNEQFF,TGTGCCAGCAGAAACGGACTGTCAAATGAGCAGTTCTTC
TRBV7-8,-,-,TRBJ1-6,CASSLAMTASYNSPLHF,TGTGCCAGCAGCTTAGCCATGACAGCCTCCTATAATTCACCCCTCCACTTT
TRBV19,-,-,TRBJ2-1,CASSFGPLREQFF,TGTGCCAGTAGCTTCGGGCCCCTTAGGGAGCAGTTCTTC
TRBV27,-,-,TRBJ2-3,CASSFPGVTQYF,TGTGCCAGCAGTTTCCCCGGGGTTACGCAGTATTTT
TRBV6-6,-,-,TRBJ2-1,CASSYQDYNEQFF,TGTGCCAGCAGTTACCAGGACTACAATGAGCAGTTCTTC
TRBV29-1,TRBD1,-,TRBJ1-1,CSVGETGSIGEAFF,TGCAGCGTTGGGGAGACAGGGTCAATCGGTGAAGCTTTCTTT
TRBV7-9,-,-,TRBJ1-5,CASSSGEDQPQHF,TGTGCCAGCAGTTCAGGGGAAGATCAGCCCCAGCATTTT
TRBV9,-,-,TRBJ2-3,CASSHRDGGTDTQYF,TGTGCCAGCAGTCACCGGGACGGGGGAACCGATACGCAGTATTTT
TRBV4-3,-,once,TRBJ2-7,CASSQDLGVGEQYF,TGCGCCAGCAGCCAAGATCTGGGGGTCGGCGAGCAGTACTTC
TRBV9,-,-,TRBJ1-1,CASSVVLGEGTEAFF,TGTGCCAGCAGCGTAGTACTCGGGGAAGGCACTGAAGCTTTCTTT
TRBV6-5,TRBD2,-,TRBJ2-3,CASSYYGTSDLYF,TGTGCCAGCAGTTACTACGGGACTAGCGATCTGTATTTT
TRBV6-1,-,once,TRBJ2-7,CASSGLSYEQYF,TGTGCCAGCAGCGGTCTCTCCTACGAGCAGTACTTC